These T cell receptor beta chains were read from a single sample in a study of blood T cell repertoires in COVID-19. The data were produced by immunoSEQ multiplex PCR, yet TCRdb's version contains in-frame clones alone and is incomplete. The data hold about 200,000 clones, with roughly 90% observed a single time. The sequenced material came from peripheral blood. Every receptor here comes from a man younger than 30 with active or convalescent COVID-19. Both conserved end residues are part of each CDR3. Each record gives: V gene, CDR3 protein.

v_call: TRBV29-1; cdr3_aa: CSVGGGGSSSYNEQFF
v_call: TRBV29-1; cdr3_aa: CSVCTGNYEQYF
v_call: TRBV7-2; cdr3_aa: CASSLVGLAGIVTDTQYF
v_call: TRBV11-2; cdr3_aa: CASSGETTGSGYTF
v_call: TRBV6-2/TRBV6-3; cdr3_aa: CASSRAQGTDTQYF
v_call: TRBV19; cdr3_aa: CASTTTPGTSLGYTF
v_call: TRBV30; cdr3_aa: CAWRGQASDSPLHF
v_call: TRBV28; cdr3_aa: CASRMGATNEKLFF
v_call: TRBV6-5; cdr3_aa: CASRKGGQGDYGYTF
v_call: TRBV3-1/TRBV3-2; cdr3_aa: CASSQDRGAGDTQYF
v_call: TRBV24-1; cdr3_aa: CATARLGVDNSPLHF
v_call: TRBV4-1; cdr3_aa: CASSLSGGPDYGNTIYF
v_call: TRBV2; cdr3_aa: CASRTEGVSGYTF
v_call: TRBV14; cdr3_aa: CASSPRVISGELFF
v_call: TRBV5-1; cdr3_aa: CASSFGTSASIAQYF
v_call: TRBV4-3; cdr3_aa: CASSPRQGRDNEQFF
v_call: TRBV5-4; cdr3_aa: CASSSDTGDGVEKLFF
v_call: TRBV11-2; cdr3_aa: CASSLTRGGGYTF
v_call: TRBV24-1; cdr3_aa: CATSDAGADTQYF
v_call: TRBV29-1; cdr3_aa: CSVQTGTGGSYEQYF
v_call: TRBV28; cdr3_aa: CASSKIQGFGNEQFF
v_call: TRBV11-2; cdr3_aa: CASSRGHTNSPLHF
v_call: TRBV4-1; cdr3_aa: CASSQTISESYNEQFF
v_call: TRBV5-6; cdr3_aa: CASSPDRAYGYTF
v_call: TRBV30; cdr3_aa: CASDGGYGYTF
v_call: TRBV3-1/TRBV3-2; cdr3_aa: CASSQERRGGAFF
v_call: TRBV30; cdr3_aa: CAWRVPGQRYGYTF
v_call: TRBV9; cdr3_aa: CASSVEPAGPPYEQYF
v_call: TRBV6-2/TRBV6-3; cdr3_aa: CASSYGGGDYTEAFF